This T cell receptor (beta chain) originates from a study of cytomegalovirus exposure and HLA in healthy donors. PCR amplification relied on 60 Vbeta primers (plus 13 Jbeta primers). Produced via immunoSEQ multiplex PCR; TCRdb's table is partial and in-frame only. Among 150,000 to 200,000 clones listed, about 71% were seen once. CDR3 length: 13 amino acids. Germline CDR1 and CDR2: MNHEY and SMNVEV (reference sequence). The V and J ends lost 5 bases and 5 bases respectively, with 12 bases between them. The sample taken for sequencing was PBMCs. The receptor's source is a woman aged 40 to 55 in good health and CMV-seropositive. V is TRBV27 and J is TRBJ1-1; D unclear. CDR3 sequence (DNA): TGTGCCAGCAGTCCGAGGGTCGGGACTGAAGCTTTCTTT. Residues: CASSPRVGTEAFF.